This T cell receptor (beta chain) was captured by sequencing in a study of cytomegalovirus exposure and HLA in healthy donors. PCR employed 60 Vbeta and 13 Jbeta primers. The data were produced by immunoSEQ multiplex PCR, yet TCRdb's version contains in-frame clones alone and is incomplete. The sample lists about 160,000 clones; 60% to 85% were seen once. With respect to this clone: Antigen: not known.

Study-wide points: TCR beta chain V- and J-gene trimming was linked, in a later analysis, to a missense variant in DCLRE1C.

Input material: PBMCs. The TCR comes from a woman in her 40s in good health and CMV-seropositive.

The CDR3: CASSFGGAPYNEQFF. CDR3 DNA: TGTGCCAGCAGCTTTGGCGGGGCCCCCTACAATGAGCAGTTCTTC. V gene TRBV11-2 combines with J gene TRBJ2-1; a possible D gene is TRBD2 (6 bases). This CDR3 contains 15 residues. Germline V gene data show CDR1 as SGHAT and CDR2 as FQNNGV. The V end lost 3 bases, the J end lost 2 bases, and 11 bases lay between the germline ends.